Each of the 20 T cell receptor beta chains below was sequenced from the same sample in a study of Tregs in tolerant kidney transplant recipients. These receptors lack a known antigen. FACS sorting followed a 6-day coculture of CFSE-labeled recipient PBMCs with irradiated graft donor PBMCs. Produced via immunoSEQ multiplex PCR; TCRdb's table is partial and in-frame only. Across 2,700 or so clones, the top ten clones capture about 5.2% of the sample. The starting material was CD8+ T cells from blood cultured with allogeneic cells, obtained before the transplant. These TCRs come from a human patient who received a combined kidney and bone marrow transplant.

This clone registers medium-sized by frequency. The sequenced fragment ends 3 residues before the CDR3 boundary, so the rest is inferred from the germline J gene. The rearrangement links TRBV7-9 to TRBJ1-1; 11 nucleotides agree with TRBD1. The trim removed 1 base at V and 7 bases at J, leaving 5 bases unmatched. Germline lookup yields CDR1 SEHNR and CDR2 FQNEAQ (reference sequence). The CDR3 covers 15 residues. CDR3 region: CASSLEDRGLDEAFF. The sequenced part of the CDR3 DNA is TGTGCCAGCAGCTTAGAGGACAGGGGGCTGGATGAA. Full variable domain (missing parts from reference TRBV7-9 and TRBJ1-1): DTGVSQNPRHKITKRGQNVTFRCDPISEHNRLYWYRQTLGQGPEFLTYFQNEAQLEKSRLLSDRFSAERPKGSFSTLEIQRTEQGDSAMYLCASSLEDRGLDEAFFGQGTRLTVV.

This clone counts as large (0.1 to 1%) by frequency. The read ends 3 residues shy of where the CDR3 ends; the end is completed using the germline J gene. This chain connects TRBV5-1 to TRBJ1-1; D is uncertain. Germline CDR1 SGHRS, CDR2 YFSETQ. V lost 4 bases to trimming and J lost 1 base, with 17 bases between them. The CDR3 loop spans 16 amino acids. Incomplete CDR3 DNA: TGCGCCAGCAGCCCTAACTCCGTTTACGCGAACACTGAA. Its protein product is CASSPNSVYANTE. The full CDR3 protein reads CASSPNSVYANTEAFF.

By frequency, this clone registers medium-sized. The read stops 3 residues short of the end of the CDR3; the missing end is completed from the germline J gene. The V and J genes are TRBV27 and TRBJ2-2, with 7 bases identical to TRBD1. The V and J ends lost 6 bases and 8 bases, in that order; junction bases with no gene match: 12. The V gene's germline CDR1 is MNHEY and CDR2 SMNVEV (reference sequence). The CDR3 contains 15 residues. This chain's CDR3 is CASRRTGPVGGELFF. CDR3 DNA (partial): TGTGCCAGCAGGCGGACAGGACCTGTGGGGGGGGAG.

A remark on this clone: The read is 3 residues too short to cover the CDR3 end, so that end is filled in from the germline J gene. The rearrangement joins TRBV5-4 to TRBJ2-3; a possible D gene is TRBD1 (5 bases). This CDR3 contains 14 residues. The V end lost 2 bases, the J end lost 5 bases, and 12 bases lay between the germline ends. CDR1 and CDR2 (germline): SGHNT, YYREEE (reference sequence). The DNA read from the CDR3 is TGTGCCAGCAGCTTACCTCAGGGTGGAGATACG. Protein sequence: CASSLPQGGDT. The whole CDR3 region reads CASSLPQGGDTQYF.

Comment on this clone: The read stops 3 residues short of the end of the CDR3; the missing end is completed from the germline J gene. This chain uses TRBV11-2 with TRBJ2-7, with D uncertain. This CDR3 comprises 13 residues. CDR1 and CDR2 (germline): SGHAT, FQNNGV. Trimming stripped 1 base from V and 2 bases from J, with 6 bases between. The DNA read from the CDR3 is TGTGCCAGCAGCTTAGGAAGGGCCTACGAG. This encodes CASSLGRAYE. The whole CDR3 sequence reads CASSLGRAYEQYF.

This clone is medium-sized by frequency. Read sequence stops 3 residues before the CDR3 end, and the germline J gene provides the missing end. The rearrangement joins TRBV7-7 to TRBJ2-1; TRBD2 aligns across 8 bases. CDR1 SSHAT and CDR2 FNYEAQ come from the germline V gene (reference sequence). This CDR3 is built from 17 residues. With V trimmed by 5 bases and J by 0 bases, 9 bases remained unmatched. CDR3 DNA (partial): TGTGCCAGCAGCCCCCGACTAGCGTATAGCTCCTACAATGAG. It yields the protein CASSPRLAYSSYNE. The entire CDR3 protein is CASSPRLAYSSYNEQFF.

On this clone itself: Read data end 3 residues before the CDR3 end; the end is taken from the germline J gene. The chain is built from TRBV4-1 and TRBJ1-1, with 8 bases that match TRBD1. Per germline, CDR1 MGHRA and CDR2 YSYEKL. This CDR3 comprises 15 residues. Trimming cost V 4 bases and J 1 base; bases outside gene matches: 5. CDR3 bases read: TGCGCCAGCAGCCTCGACAGGGGAGAGAACACTGAA. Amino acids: CASSLDRGENTE. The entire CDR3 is CASSLDRGENTEAFF.

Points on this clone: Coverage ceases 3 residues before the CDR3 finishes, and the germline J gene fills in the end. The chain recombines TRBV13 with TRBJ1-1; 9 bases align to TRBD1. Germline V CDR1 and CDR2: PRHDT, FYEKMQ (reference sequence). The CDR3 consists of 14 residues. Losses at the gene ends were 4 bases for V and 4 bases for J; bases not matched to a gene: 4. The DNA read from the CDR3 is TGTGCCAGCAGCTCTTTGACAGGGGGCACTGAA. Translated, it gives CASSSLTGGTE. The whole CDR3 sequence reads CASSSLTGGTEAFF.

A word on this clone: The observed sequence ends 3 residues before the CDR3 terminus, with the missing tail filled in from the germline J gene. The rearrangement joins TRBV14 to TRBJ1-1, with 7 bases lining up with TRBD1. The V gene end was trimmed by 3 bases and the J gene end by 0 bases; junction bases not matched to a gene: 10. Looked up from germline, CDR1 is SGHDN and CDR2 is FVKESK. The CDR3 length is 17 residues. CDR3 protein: CASSQTTGFLLNTEAFF. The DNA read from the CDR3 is TGTGCCAGCAGCCAGACGACAGGGTTCTTATTGAACACTGAA.

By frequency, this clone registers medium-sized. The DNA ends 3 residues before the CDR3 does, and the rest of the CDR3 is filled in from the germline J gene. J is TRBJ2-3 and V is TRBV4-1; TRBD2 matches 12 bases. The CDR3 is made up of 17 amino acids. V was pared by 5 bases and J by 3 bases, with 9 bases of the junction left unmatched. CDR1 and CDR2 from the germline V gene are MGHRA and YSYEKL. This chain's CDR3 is CASSSSGGGIRTDTQYF. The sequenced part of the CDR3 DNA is TGCGCCAGCAGCTCTAGCGGGGGGGGGATTAGAACAGATACG.

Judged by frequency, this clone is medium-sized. The part of the CDR3 DNA that was read is TGTGCCAGCAGTTGGACAGCCTCTGGAAACACC. Protein sequence: CASSWTASGNT. In full, the CDR3 is CASSWTASGNTIYF. V usage is TRBV6-2 or TRBV6-3 and J usage is TRBJ1-3, with D perhaps TRBD1 (6 bases). The read is 3 residues too short to cover the CDR3 end, so that end is filled in from the germline J gene. Germline-derived CDR1 and CDR2 are MNHEY and SVGEGT. This CDR3 contains 14 residues. Deletions cut 4 bases from V and 0 bases from J, with 7 bases between.

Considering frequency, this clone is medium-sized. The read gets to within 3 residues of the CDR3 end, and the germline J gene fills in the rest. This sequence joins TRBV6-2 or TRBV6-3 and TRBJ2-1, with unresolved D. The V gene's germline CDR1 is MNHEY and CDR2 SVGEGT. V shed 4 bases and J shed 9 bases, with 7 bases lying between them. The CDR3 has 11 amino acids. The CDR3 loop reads CASSFPSEQFF. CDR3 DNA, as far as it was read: TGTGCCAGCAGTTTCCCTTCTGAG.

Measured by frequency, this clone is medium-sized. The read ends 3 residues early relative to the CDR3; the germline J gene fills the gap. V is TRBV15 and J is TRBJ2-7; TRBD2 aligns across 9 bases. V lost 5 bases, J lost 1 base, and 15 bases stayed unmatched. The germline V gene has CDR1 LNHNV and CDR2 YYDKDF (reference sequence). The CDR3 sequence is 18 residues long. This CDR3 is CATSLTSGDGALSYEQYF. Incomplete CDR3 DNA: TGTGCCACCAGCCTGACTAGCGGTGACGGGGCTCTTTCCTACGAG. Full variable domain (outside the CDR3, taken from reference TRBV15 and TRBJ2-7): DAMVIQNPRYQVTQFGKPVTLSCSQTLNHNVMYWYQQKSSQAPKLLFHYYDKDFNNEADTPDNFQSRRPNTSFCFLDIRSPGLGDTAMYLCATSLTSGDGALSYEQYFGPGTRLTVT.

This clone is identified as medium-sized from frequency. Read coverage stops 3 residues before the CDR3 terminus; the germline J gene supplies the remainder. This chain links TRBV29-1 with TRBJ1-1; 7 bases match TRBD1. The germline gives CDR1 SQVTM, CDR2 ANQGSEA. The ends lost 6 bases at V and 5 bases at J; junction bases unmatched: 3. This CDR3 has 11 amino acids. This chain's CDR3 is CSVPRGTEAFF. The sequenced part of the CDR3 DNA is TGCAGCGTCCCCAGGGGGACTGAA.

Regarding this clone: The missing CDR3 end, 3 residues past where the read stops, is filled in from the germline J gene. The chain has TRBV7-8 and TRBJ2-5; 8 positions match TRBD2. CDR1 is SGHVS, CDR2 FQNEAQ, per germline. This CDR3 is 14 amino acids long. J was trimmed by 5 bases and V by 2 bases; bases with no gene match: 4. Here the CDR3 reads CASSLWASGETQYF. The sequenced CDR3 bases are TGTGCCAGCAGCTTATGGGCTAGCGGGGAGACC.

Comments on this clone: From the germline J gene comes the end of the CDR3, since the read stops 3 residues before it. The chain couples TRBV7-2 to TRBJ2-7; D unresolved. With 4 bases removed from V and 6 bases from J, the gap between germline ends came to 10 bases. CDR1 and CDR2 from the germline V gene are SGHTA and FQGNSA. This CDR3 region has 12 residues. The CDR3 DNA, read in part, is TGTGCCAGCAGCTCAGGAAGGAGCGAG. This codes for CASSSGRSE. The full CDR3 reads CASSSGRSEQYF. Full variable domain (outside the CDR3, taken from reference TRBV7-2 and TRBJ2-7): GAGVSQSPSNKVTEKGKDVELRCDPISGHTALYWYRQSLGQGLEFLIYFQGNSAPDKSGLPSDRFSAERTGGSVSTLTIQRTQQEDSAVYLCASSSGRSEQYFGPGTRLTVT.

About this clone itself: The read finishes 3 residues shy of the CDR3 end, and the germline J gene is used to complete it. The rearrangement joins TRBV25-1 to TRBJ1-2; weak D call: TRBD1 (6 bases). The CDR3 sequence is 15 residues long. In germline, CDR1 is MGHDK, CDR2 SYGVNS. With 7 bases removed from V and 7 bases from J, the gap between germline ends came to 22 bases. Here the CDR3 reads CASTLGTLLGGGYTF. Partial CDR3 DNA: TGTGCCAGCACCCTTGGGACACTACTTGGTGGTGGC.

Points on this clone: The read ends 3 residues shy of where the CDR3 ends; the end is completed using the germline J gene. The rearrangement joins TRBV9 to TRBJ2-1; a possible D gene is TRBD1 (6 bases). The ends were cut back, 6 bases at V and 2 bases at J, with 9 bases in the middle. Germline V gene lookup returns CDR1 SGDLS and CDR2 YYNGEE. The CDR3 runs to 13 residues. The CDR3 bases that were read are TGTGCCAGCACCAGGGGCCCCTACAATGAG. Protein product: CASTRGPYNE. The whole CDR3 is CASTRGPYNEQFF. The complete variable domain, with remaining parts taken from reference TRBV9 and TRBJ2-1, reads DSGVTQTPKHLITATGQRVTLRCSPRSGDLSVYWYQQSLDQGLQFLIQYYNGEERAKGNILERFSAQQFPDLHSELNLSSLELGDSALYFCASTRGPYNEQFFGPGTRLTVL.

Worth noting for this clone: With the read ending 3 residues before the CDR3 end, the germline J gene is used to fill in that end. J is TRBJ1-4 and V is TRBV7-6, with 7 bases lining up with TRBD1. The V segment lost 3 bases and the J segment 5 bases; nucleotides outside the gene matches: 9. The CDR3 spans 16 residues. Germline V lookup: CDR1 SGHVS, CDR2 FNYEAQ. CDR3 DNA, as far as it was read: TGTGCCAGCAGCTTGGCCGACAGGGCCTCCAATGAAAAA. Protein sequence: CASSLADRASNEK. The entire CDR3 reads CASSLADRASNEKLFF.

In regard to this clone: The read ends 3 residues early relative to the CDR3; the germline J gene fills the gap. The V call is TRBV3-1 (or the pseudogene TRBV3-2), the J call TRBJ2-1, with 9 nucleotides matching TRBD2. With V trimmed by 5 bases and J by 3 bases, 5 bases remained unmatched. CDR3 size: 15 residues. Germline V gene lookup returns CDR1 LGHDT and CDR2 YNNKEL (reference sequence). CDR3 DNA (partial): TGTGCCAGCAGCGAACCTAGCGGGAACTACAATGAG. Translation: CASSEPSGNYNE. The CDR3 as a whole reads CASSEPSGNYNEQFF.